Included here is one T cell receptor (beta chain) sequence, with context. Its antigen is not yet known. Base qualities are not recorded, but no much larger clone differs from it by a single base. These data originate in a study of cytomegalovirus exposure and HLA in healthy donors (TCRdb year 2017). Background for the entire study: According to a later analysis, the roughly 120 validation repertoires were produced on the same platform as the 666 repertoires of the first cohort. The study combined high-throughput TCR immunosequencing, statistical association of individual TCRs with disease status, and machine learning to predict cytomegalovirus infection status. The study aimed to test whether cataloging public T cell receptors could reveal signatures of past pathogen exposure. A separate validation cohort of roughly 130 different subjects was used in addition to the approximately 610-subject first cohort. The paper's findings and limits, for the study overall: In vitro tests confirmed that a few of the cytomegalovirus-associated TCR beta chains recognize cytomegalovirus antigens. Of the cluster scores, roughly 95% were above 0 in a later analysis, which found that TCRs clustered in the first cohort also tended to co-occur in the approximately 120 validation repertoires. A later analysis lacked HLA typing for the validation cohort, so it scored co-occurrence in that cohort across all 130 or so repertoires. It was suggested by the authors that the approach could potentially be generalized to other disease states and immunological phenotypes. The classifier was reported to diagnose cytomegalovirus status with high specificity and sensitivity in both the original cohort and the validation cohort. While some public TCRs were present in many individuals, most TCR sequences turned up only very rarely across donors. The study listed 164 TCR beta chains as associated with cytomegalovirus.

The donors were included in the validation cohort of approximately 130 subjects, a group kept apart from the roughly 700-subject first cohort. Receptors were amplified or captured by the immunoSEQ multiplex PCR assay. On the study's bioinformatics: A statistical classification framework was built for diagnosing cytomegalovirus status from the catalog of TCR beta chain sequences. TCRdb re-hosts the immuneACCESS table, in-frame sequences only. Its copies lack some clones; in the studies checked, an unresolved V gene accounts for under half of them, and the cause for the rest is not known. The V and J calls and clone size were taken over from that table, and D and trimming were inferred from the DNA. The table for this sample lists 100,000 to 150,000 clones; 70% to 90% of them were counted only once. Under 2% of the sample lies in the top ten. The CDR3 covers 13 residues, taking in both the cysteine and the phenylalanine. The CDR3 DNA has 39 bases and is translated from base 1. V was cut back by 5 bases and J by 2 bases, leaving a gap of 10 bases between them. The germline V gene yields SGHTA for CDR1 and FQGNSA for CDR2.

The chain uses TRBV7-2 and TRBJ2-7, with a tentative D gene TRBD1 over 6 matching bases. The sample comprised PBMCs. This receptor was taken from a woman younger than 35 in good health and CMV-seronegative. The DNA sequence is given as TGTGCCAGCAGCCCGAGGGACACCTACGAGCAGTACTTC. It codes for CASSPRDTYEQYF.